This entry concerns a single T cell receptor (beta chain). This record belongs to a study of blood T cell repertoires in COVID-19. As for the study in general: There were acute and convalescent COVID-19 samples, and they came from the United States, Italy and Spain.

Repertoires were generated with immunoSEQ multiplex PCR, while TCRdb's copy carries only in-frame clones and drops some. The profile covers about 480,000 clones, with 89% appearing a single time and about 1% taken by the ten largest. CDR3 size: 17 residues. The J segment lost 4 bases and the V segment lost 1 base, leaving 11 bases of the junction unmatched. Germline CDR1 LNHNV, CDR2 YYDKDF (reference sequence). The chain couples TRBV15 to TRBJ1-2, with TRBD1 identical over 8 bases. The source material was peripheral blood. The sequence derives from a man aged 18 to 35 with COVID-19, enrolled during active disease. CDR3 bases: TGTGCCACCAGCAGAGCCCCGCCAGGGGGCTATATCTATGGCTACACCTTC. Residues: CATSRAPPGGYIYGYTF.